Given below is one T cell receptor beta chain in context. Clones were read by immunoSEQ multiplex PCR, and TCRdb kept only the in-frame ones, dropping some. The data show 210,000 or so clones, around 81% seen once. These data originate in a study of blood T cell repertoires in COVID-19. Study as a whole: The study drew acute and convalescent COVID-19 samples from the United States, Italy and Spain. PBMCs, B-cell-depleted T cells, or T cells provided the cDNA or gDNA that made up the material.

Germline-derived CDR1 and CDR2 are SGHTA and FQGNSA. The junction had 7 bases not matched to a gene; V was cut back by 1 base and J by 5 bases. The CDR3 consists of 16 residues. The TCR was taken from a woman aged 45-60 years with acute COVID-19. Sequenced sample: PBMCs or T cells enriched from blood (not recorded which). The genes are TRBV7-2 and TRBJ2-4, with TRBD2 matching over 8 bases. Written as DNA, the CDR3 is TGTGCCAGCAGCTTAGAAGTTGCGCGGGGGGAAAACATTCAGTACTTC. It codes for CASSLEVARGENIQYF.